This T cell receptor (beta chain) originates from a study of graft-versus-host responses after intestinal transplantation. Background on the study: Transplants were multivisceral, liver-intestinal, or isolated intestinal. Each patient got anti-thymocyte globulin induction, then tacrolimus and steroids for roughly 3 years.

The CDR3 is 13 residues long. Trimming took 6 bases from V and 6 from J, leaving 12 bases between them. Germline assignment: CDR1 MNHEY and CDR2 SMNVEV (reference sequence). TCRdb's table, derived via immunoSEQ multiplex PCR, lists solely in-frame clones and lacks some. This table has around 90,000 clones, roughly 91% appearing once. Details on this clone: Its antigen is currently unknown.

The sequence came from a human donor who was the organ donor for an intestinal transplant. The specimen was unstimulated CD8+ T cells sorted from spleen or lymph node cells, collected before transplant. This rearrangement joins TRBV27 to TRBJ1-5; D possibly corresponds to TRBD1 (5 bases). Here the CDR3 reads CASSPQEGQPQHF. The CDR3 DNA follows: TGTGCCAGCAGCCCACAGGAGGGTCAGCCCCAGCATTTT.